Reported below is one T cell receptor (beta chain). Its antigen is currently unknown. The V gene lost 1 base and the J gene lost 3 bases, with 15 bases spanning the gap. This CDR3 is 16 amino acids long. Germline CDR1 is LNHDA and CDR2 is SQIVND (reference sequence). This sample is part of a study of T cell responses to AZD1222 COVID-19 vaccine. Study findings and constraints: Donor demographics were predominantly white British with a female majority; clonal diversity may be underestimated.

The repertoire was sequenced with immunoSEQ multiplex PCR; TCRdb's copy has only in-frame clones and lacks some. The data show more than 95,000 clones, 75% to 90% seen once. The chain joins TRBV19 to TRBJ1-1; the D gene is possibly TRBD1 (6 bases). This clonotype originated in an adult in good health. This specimen was peripheral blood, taken on day 0 of AZD1222 vaccination. The CDR3 sequence: CASSIGPGRGYTEAFF. The CDR3 DNA sequence: TGTGCCAGTAGTATAGGCCCTGGCAGGGGTTACACTGAAGCTTTCTTT. The variable domain in full, with the rest retrieved from reference TRBV19 and TRBJ1-1, is DGGITQSPKYLFRKEGQNVTLSCEQNLNHDAMYWYRQDPGQGLRLIYYSQIVNDFQKGDIAEGYSVSREKKESFPLTVTSAQKNPTAFYLCASSIGPGRGYTEAFFGQGTRLTVV.